The clone carrying this T cell receptor beta chain occurred a few times. TCRdb analysed the RT-PCR reads with MiXCR anew, one entry per CDR3 protein. The sample has roughly 670,000 distinct CDR3 sequences; roughly 15% are singletons. These data come from a study of response to subunit inactivated influenza vaccine. Germline V lookup: CDR1 SGHRS, CDR2 YFSETQ. CDR3 length equals 15 residues. Trimming took off 1 base at V and 4 bases at J, with 11 bases between the two ends. Sample: PBMCs from blood, taken roughly 2 weeks before vaccination. The chain joins TRBV5-1 to TRBJ2-2; D unclear. The source of this sequence is a man in his forties or fifties who received an inactivated influenza vaccine. As DNA, the CDR3 is TGCGCCAGCAGCTTGCGCTTCCACCTCACCGGGGAGCTGTTTTTT. Its protein is CASSLRFHLTGELFF. Full variable domain (outside the CDR3, taken from reference TRBV5-1 and TRBJ2-2): KAGVTQTPRYLIKTRGQQVTLSCSPISGHRSVSWYQQTPGQGLQFLFEYFSETQRNKGNFPGRFSGRQFSNSRSEMNVSTLELGDSALYLCASSLRFHLTGELFFGEGSRLTVL.